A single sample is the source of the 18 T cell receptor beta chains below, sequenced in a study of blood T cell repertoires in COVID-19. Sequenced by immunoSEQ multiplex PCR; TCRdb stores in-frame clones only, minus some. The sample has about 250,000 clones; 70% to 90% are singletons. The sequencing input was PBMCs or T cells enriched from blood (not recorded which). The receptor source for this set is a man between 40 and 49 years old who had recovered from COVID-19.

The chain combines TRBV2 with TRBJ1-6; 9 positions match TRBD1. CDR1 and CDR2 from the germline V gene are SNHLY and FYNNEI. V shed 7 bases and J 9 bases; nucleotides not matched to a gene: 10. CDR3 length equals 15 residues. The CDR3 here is CASTWDRAASSPLHF. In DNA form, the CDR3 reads TGTGCCAGCACTTGGGACAGGGCGGCGAGTTCACCCCTCCACTTT.

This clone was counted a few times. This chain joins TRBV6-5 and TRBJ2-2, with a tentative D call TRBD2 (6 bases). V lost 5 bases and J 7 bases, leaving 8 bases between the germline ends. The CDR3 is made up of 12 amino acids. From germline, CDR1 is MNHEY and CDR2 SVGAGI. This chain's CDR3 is CASSRRGGELFF. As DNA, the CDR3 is TGTGCCAGCAGTCGGAGGGGCGGGGAGCTGTTTTTT.

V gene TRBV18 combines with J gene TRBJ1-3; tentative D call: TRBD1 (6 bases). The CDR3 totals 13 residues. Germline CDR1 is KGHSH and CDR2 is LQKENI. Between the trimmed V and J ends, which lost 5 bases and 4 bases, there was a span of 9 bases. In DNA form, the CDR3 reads TGTGCCAGCTCAACAGGGTCCGGAAACACCATATATTTT. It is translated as CASSTGSGNTIYF.

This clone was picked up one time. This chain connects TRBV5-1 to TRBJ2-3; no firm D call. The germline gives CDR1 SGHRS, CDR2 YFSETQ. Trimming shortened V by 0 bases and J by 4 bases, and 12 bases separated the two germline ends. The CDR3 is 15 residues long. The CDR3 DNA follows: TGCGCCAGCAGCTTGGGCGGCTCAACGGCAGATACGCAGTATTTT. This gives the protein CASSLGGSTADTQYF.

Here the CDR3 DNA reads TGTGCCAGCAGTTTTCCCCCTCAGGGAGCCAAAAACATTCAGTACTTC. As protein: CASSFPPQGAKNIQYF. The V call is TRBV28, the J call TRBJ2-4, with D maybe TRBD1 (5 bases). The CDR3 totals 16 residues. Per germline, CDR1 MDHEN and CDR2 SYDVKM. V was cut by 3 bases and J by 0 bases, with 12 bases left in between.

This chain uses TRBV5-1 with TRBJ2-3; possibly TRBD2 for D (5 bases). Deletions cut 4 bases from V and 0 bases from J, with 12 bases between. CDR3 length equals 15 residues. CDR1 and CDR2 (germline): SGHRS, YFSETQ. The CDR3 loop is CASSAIAYSTDTQYF. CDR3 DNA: TGCGCCAGCAGCGCCATAGCGTATAGCACAGATACGCAGTATTTT.

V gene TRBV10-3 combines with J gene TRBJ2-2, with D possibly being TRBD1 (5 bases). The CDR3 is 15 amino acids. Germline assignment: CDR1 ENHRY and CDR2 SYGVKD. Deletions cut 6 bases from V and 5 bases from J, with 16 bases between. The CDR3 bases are TGTGCCATCAGCGACAGTCCAGAGTTAACCGGGGAGCTGTTTTTT. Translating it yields CAISDSPELTGELFF.

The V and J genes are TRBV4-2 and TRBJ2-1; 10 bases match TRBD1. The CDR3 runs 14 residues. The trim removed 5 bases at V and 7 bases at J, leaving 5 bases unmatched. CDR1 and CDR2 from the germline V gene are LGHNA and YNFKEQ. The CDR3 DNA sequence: TGTGCCAGCAGCGCGACAGGGGGCTCGAATGAGCAGTTCTTC. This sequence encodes CASSATGGSNEQFF.

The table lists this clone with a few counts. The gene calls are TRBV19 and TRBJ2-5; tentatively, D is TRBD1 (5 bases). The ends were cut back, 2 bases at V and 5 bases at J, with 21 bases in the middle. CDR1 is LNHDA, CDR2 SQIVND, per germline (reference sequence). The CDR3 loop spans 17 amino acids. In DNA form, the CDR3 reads TGTGCCAGTAGTATAAGGGGCGTCGTTGGGCAGGCCGAGACCCAGTACTTC. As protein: CASSIRGVVGQAETQYF.

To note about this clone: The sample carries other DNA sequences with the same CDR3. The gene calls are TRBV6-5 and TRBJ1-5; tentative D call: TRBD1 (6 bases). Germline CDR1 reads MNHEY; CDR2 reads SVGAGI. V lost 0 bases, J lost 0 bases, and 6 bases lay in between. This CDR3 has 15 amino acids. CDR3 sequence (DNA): TGTGCCAGCAGTTACTCGACAGGTAGCAATCAGCCCCAGCATTTT. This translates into CASSYSTGSNQPQHF.

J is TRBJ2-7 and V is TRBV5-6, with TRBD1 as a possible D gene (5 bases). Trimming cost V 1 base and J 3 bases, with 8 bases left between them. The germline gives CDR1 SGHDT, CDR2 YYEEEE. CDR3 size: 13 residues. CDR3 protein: CASSLFQGYEQYF. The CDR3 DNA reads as TGTGCCAGCAGCTTGTTCCAGGGCTACGAGCAGTACTTC.

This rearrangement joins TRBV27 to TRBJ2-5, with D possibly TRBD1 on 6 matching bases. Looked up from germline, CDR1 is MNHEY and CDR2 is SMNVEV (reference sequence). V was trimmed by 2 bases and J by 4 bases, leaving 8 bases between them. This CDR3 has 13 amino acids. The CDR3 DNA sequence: TGTGCCAGCAGTTTACAGGGGCGAGAGACCCAGTACTTC. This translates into CASSLQGRETQYF.

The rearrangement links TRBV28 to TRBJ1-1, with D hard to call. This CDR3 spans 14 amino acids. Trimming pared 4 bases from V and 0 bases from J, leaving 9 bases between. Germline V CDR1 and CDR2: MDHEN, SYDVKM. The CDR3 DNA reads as TGTGCCAGCAGTTGGCATACCATGAACACTGAAGCTTTCTTT. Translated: CASSWHTMNTEAFF.

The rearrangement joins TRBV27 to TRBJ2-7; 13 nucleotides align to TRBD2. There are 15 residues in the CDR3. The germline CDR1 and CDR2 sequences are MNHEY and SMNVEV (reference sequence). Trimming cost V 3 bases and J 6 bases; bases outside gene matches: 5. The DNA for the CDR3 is TGTGCCAGCAGTTTGACTAGCGGGGGGTCCGGCGAGCAGTACTTC. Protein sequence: CASSLTSGGSGEQYF.

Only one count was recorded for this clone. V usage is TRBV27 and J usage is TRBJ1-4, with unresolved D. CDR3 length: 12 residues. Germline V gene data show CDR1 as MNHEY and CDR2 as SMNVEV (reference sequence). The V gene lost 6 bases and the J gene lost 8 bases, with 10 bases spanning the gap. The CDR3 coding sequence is TGTGCCAGCAGCGTAGCGGGGGAAAAACTGTTTTTT. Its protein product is CASSVAGEKLFF.

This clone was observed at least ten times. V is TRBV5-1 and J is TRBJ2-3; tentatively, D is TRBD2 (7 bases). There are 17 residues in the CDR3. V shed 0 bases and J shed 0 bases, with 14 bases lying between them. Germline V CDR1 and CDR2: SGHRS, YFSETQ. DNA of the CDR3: TGCGCCAGCAGCTTGGCCGCGGGGGCCACTAGCACAGATACGCAGTATTTT. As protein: CASSLAAGATSTDTQYF.

The DNA for the CDR3 is TGTGCCAGCAGGCCCTTTCGACTGTTATACCAGGGGGGAAACACCATATATTTT. Translation gives CASRPFRLLYQGGNTIYF. The chain is built from TRBV2 and TRBJ1-3, with D possibly being TRBD1 (6 bases). CDR1 and CDR2 (germline): SNHLY, FYNNEI. Trimming left V 6 bases short and J 4 bases short, with 25 bases between. The CDR3 runs to 18 residues. Combining the CDR3 with reference TRBV2 and TRBJ1-3 gives the whole variable domain EPEVTQTPSHQVTQMGQEVILRCVPISNHLYFYWYRQILGQKVEFLVSFYNNEISEKSEIFDDQFSVERPDGSNFTLKIRSTKLEDSAMYFCASRPFRLLYQGGNTIYFGEGSWLTVV.

The CDR3 loop reads CASSFGQPFMEAFF. The CDR3 DNA reads TGTGCCAGCAGCTTCGGACAGCCGTTCATGGAAGCTTTCTTT. J is TRBJ1-1 and V is TRBV7-9; tentative D call: TRBD1 (6 bases). V dropped 3 bases and J dropped 8 bases, with 16 bases sitting between them. This CDR3 region has 14 residues. From germline, CDR1 is SEHNR and CDR2 FQNEAQ (reference sequence).